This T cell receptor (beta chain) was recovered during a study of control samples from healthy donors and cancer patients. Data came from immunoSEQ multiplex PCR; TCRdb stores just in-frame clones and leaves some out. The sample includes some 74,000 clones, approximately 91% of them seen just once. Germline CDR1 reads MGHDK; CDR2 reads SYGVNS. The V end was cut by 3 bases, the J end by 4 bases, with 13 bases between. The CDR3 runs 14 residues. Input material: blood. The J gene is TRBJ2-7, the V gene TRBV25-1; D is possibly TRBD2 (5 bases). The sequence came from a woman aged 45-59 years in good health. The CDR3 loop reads CASSDLTGFYEQYF. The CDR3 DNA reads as TGTGCCAGCAGTGATCTCACGGGGTTTTACGAGCAGTACTTC.